This is a list of T cell receptor beta chains from one sample in a study of PD-1 blockade in classical Hodgkin lymphoma. Sequenced by immunoSEQ multiplex PCR; TCRdb stores in-frame clones only, minus some. The table shows about 28,000 clones, with under 80% occurring only once. This specimen was CD4+ T cells from blood, taken before the fourth cycle of nivolumab. The receptor source for this set is a human donor with classical Hodgkin lymphoma. CDR3s include the opening cysteine and the closing phenylalanine or tryptophan. The D gene is left open where the match is weak. Clone size is stated in some rows and not others, as once, few, many or a class when expanded.

clone size	V gene	J gene	D gene	CDR3 protein	CDR3 DNA
-	TRBV2	TRBJ1-3	TRBD1	CASSGQAGNTIYF	TGTGCCAGCAGCGGACAGGCTGGAAACACCATATATTTT
-	TRBV11-2	TRBJ2-3	-	CASSYLAGSSTDTQYF	TGTGCCAGCAGCTACCTAGCAGGTTCTAGCACAGATACGCAGTATTTT
-	TRBV2	TRBJ2-2	-	CASSEARGHKAGELFF	TGTGCCAGCAGTGAAGCGCGGGGACACAAAGCAGGGGAGCTGTTTTTT
-	TRBV11-2	TRBJ2-1	-	CASSVTGGRDNEQFF	TGTGCCAGCAGCGTTACCGGGGGGCGCGACAATGAGCAGTTCTTC
-	TRBV7-2	TRBJ2-5	-	CASSPTPTYQETQYF	TGTGCCAGCAGCCCGACACCGACTTACCAAGAGACCCAGTACTTC
-	TRBV6-5	TRBJ2-7	TRBD1	CASSPGTASSYEQYF	TGTGCCAGCAGTCCGGGGACAGCAAGCTCCTACGAGCAGTACTTC
-	TRBV6-1	TRBJ1-2	-	CASSEGPGHYGYTF	TGTGCCAGCAGTGAAGGGCCCGGTCACTATGGCTACACCTTC
-	TRBV7-9	TRBJ1-6	-	CASSQARSPLHF	TGTGCCAGCAGCCAGGCAAGATCACCCCTCCACTTT
-	TRBV7-9	TRBJ2-7	-	CASSFKGFYEQYF	TGTGCCAGCAGCTTTAAGGGGTTCTACGAGCAGTACTTC
-	TRBV7-2	TRBJ2-5	TRBD1	CASSSRQGRETQYF	TGTGCCAGCAGCTCCAGACAGGGGCGAGAGACCCAGTACTTC
-	TRBV19	TRBJ1-2	-	CASSIGGQSFYGYTF	TGTGCCAGTAGTATAGGCGGGCAGAGCTTCTATGGCTACACCTTC
-	TRBV6-5	TRBJ2-7	TRBD1	CASFGQGRYEQYF	TGTGCCAGCTTCGGACAGGGGCGGTACGAGCAGTACTTC
once	TRBV19	TRBJ2-7	-	CASSTWLRGDTQYF	TGTGCCAGTAGTACGTGGTTAAGGGGGGACACGCAGTACTTC
-	TRBV2	TRBJ2-1	-	CASVQSSYNEQFF	TGTGCCAGCGTTCAGTCGTCCTACAATGAGCAGTTCTTC
few	TRBV6-1	TRBJ1-1	-	CASSGPGQTNTEAFF	TGTGCCAGCAGTGGTCCAGGGCAGACTAACACTGAAGCTTTCTTT
-	TRBV7-9	TRBJ1-4	-	CASSLGVNRAGTPNEKLFF	TGTGCCAGCAGCTTAGGAGTAAACCGGGCCGGAACACCTAATGAAAAACTGTTTTTT
-	TRBV7-7	TRBJ2-5	TRBD2	CASSLRTRPGETQYF	TGTGCTAGCAGCTTAAGGACTAGACCAGGGGAGACCCAGTACTTC
-	TRBV6-6	TRBJ1-5	-	CASSYSTEMGQPQHF	TGTGCCAGCAGTTATTCGACGGAGATGGGCCAGCCCCAGCATTTT
-	TRBV9	TRBJ2-1	TRBD2	CASSFGLAGYYNEQFF	TGTGCCAGCAGCTTCGGACTAGCGGGATACTACAATGAGCAGTTCTTC
-	TRBV21-1	TRBJ2-1	-	CASRTDPIHYNEQFF	TGTGCCAGCAGGACGGACCCTATACACTACAATGAGCAGTTCTTC
-	TRBV15	TRBJ1-2	-	CATSRGGDYGYTF	TGTGCCACCAGCAGAGGCGGAGACTATGGCTACACCTTC
few	TRBV30	TRBJ2-1	TRBD2	CAWSVGTIVSAEQFF	TGTGCCTGGAGTGTCGGGACTATTGTCTCGGCTGAGCAGTTCTTC
-	TRBV18	TRBJ2-5	TRBD1	CASSPPGTGIGETQYF	TGTGCCAGCTCACCACCTGGGACAGGGATTGGGGAGACCCAGTACTTC
few	TRBV5-1	TRBJ1-2	TRBD1	CASSISDRGGYTF	TGCGCCAGCAGCATATCCGACAGGGGTGGCTACACCTTC
few	TRBV19	TRBJ2-7	TRBD2	CASRTERGGRYEQYF	TGTGCCAGTAGGACCGAGCGGGGGGGCCGGTACGAGCAGTACTTC
few	TRBV9	TRBJ2-2	TRBD1	CASSVFSGQGTGELFF	TGTGCCAGCAGCGTCTTTTCGGGACAGGGTACCGGGGAGCTGTTTTTT
-	TRBV29-1	TRBJ2-5	TRBD1	CSVRLPGQGIGTQYF	TGCAGCGTTCGGTTGCCGGGACAGGGGATTGGGACCCAGTACTTC
-	TRBV28	TRBJ1-1	TRBD1	CASSLPDREGTEAFF	TGTGCCAGCAGTTTGCCGGACAGGGAAGGAACTGAAGCTTTCTTT
few	TRBV11-3	TRBJ2-1	-	CASSLEAENEQFF	TGTGCCAGCAGCTTAGAAGCGGAGAATGAGCAGTTCTTC
few	TRBV5-1	TRBJ1-2	TRBD1	CASSLADTGVSGYTF	TGCGCCAGCAGCTTGGCGGATACAGGGGTTAGTGGCTACACCTTC
-	TRBV7-7	TRBJ2-3	-	CASSLRLAASDTQYF	TGTGCTAGCAGCTTACGATTAGCGGCTTCAGATACGCAGTATTTT
-	TRBV7-7	TRBJ2-5	-	CASSPRTGETQYF	TGTGCCAGCAGCCCCCGGACGGGAGAGACCCAGTACTTC
-	TRBV25-1	TRBJ1-2	TRBD1	CASTRTGARYGYTF	TGTGCCAGCACCCGGACAGGGGCCAGGTATGGCTACACCTTC
-	TRBV7-2	TRBJ2-3	TRBD1	CASSSGQVTDTQYF	TGTGCCAGCAGCTCCGGACAGGTCACAGATACGCAGTATTTT
few	TRBV19	TRBJ1-1	-	CASSGFEAFF	TGTGCCAGTAGTGGGTTTGAAGCTTTCTTT
-	TRBV7-9	TRBJ1-1	-	CASSLKTENTEAFF	TGTGCCAGCAGCTTAAAAACAGAGAACACTGAAGCTTTCTTT
few	TRBV19	TRBJ1-3	-	CASSISQGLADSGNTIYF	TGTGCCAGTAGTATATCCCAGGGACTTGCAGACTCTGGAAACACCATATATTTT
-	TRBV27	TRBJ2-5	-	CASSSRGSGKETQYF	TGTGCCAGCAGTTCCAGGGGTTCGGGGAAAGAGACCCAGTACTTC
-	TRBV21-1	TRBJ1-3	-	CASSKEWGATGNTIYF	TGTGCCAGCAGCAAAGAGTGGGGGGCGACTGGAAACACCATATATTTT
-	TRBV25-1	TRBJ2-7	-	CASSEYGTHYEQYF	TGTGCCAGCAGTGAATACGGCACCCACTACGAGCAGTACTTC